This T cell receptor beta chain was identified during a study of cytomegalovirus exposure and HLA in healthy donors. From germline, CDR1 is SGHAT and CDR2 FQNNGV. CDR3 length equals 15 residues. Trimming took off 2 bases at V and 7 bases at J, with 12 bases between the two ends. This clone was observed a single time. Primers for the PCR totalled 60 Vbeta and 13 Jbeta. Original handling: Unique TCR beta chains totaled some 81 million in a later count, with approximately 11 million of them shared. Sequenced by immunoSEQ multiplex PCR; TCRdb stores in-frame clones only, minus some. V and J calls and clone size follow that table, whereas D and trimming were derived from the DNA. The repertoire consists of fewer than 250,000 clones, with around 80% occurring once and the leading ten covering approximately 1.1%.

This TCR derives from a woman aged 40 to 50 in good health and CMV-seronegative. The genes are TRBV11-2 and TRBJ1-6; TRBD1 might be the D (5 bases). The sample consisted of PBMCs. CDR3: CASSLQGLENSPLHF. The CDR3 DNA sequence: TGTGCCAGCAGCTTACAGGGACTGGAGAATTCACCCCTCCACTTT. The whole variable domain, filled in from reference TRBV11-2 and TRBJ1-6, reads EAGVAQSPRYKIIEKRQSVAFWCNPISGHATLYWYQQILGQGPKLLIQFQNNGVVDDSQLPKDRFSAERLKGVDSTLKIQPAKLEDSAVYLCASSLQGLENSPLHFGNGTRLTVT.